The rows below give T cell receptor beta chains drawn from one sample of a study of metastatic and nonmetastatic thyroid tumors. TCRdb recomputed clones from the PCR reads via MiXCR. The table has about 93,000 clones, about 9.1% seen once. The specimen was blood. Every receptor here comes from a female donor with papillary thyroid cancer or a benign thyroid nodule (not recorded which). Some clones in this sample may be carry-over from other donors' samples. Both conserved end residues are part of each CDR3.

TRBV12-3/TRBV12-4,TRBJ2-2,CASSLRTGGNGELFF
TRBV2,TRBJ1-1,CASSGVNRRSEAFF
TRBV10-1,TRBJ1-2,CASMEPDDRHF
TRBV30,TRBJ2-6,CAWSVGQGSGANVLTF
TRBV4-1,TRBJ1-2,CASSQDGGDGYTF
TRBV5-5,TRBJ2-3,CASSYTGGDTQYF
TRBV7-3,TRBJ2-7,CASSLTAGTGYEQYF
TRBV7-6,TRBJ2-6,CASSPGGSGANVLTF
TRBV11-2,TRBJ2-7,CASSLGQISYEQYF
TRBV18,TRBJ1-5,CASSDLSNQPQHF
TRBV11-3,TRBJ2-7,CASSLGGTAYEQYF
TRBV20-1,TRBJ2-3,CSVGEDTQYF
TRBV3-1,TRBJ2-7,CASSRLGEQYF
TRBV27,TRBJ2-2,CASRPVGGGSTGELFF
TRBV12-3/TRBV12-4,TRBJ1-3,CASAAGGTGNTIYF
TRBV7-7,TRBJ2-1,CASSLQGVNEQFF
TRBV5-6,TRBJ1-4,CASSYRVGKLFF
TRBV20-1,TRBJ1-5,CSASTTGPQHF
TRBV7-3,TRBJ2-1,CASSLGAGGYNEQFF
TRBV11-3,TRBJ1-5,CASISRGGKDQPQHF
TRBV30,TRBJ1-6,CAWSAAWGGGSPLHF
TRBV11-2,TRBJ2-1,CASSLEGWSYNEQFF
TRBV5-5,TRBJ2-2,CASSLWQGASTGELFF
TRBV6-1,TRBJ1-2,CASSESNRGYGYTF
TRBV6-2/TRBV6-3,TRBJ2-1,CASSSPTGGVSSYNEQFF
TRBV9,TRBJ1-5,CASSYSSNQPQHF
TRBV24-1,TRBJ2-5,CATSGGTGGGETQYF
TRBV5-1,TRBJ2-2,CASSPNGDTGELFF
TRBV27,TRBJ1-4,CASSSGNEKLFF
TRBV9,TRBJ2-3,CASSGREDPDTQYF
TRBV30,TRBJ1-2,CAWTDNYGYTF
TRBV5-1,TRBJ1-6,CASSFNIEQSSLHF
TRBV27,TRBJ1-2,CASSPTPPTAIYGYTF
TRBV9,TRBJ2-5,CASSVAVGGLQETQYF
TRBV20-1,TRBJ2-5,CSAPPMERNLETQYF
TRBV6-1,TRBJ2-3,CASSEAPGQGTQYF
TRBV27,TRBJ2-2,CASSLVAGGPNTGELFF
TRBV5-1,TRBJ1-1,CASSLMANTEAFF
TRBV6-1,TRBJ2-3,CASNKGQGIADTQYF
TRBV9,TRBJ2-1,CASSARDRAYNEQFF
TRBV6-2/TRBV6-3,TRBJ1-6,CASSYSTGDNSPLHF
TRBV7-2,TRBJ2-5,CASSVLGVGQETQYF
TRBV5-1,TRBJ1-6,CATSDSANSPLHF
TRBV2,TRBJ1-1,CASLTGYAFF
TRBV6-6,TRBJ1-6,CASSYSTGGNSPLHF
TRBV5-6,TRBJ2-3,CASSLTGQGTDTQYF
TRBV9,TRBJ2-1,CASSAGTSGTSSYNEQFF
TRBV12-3/TRBV12-4,TRBJ1-2,CASHFYVPGQVYGYTF
TRBV3-1,TRBJ1-1,CASSPDKTEAFF
TRBV30,TRBJ1-1,CAWSVGAEYTEAFF
TRBV7-9,TRBJ1-6,CASSLGQGFYNSPLHF
TRBV19,TRBJ1-2,CASTQTGDNYGYTF